This entry is about one T cell receptor beta chain. No antigen is known for it. Base qualities were left out, and no much larger clone turns up one base away. This sample is part of a study of identical twins (dated by TCRdb to 2016 to 2018). Regarding the complete study: To test whether fetal clonotypes persist, this study deep-sequenced TCR alpha and beta repertoires from monozygotic twins, from unrelated adults of various ages, and from cord blood. Replicate twin experiments were performed at different times using different library preparation protocols to rule out contamination.

The library was generated by 5' RACE. Sequencer: Illumina HiSeq 2000. A universal primer binding site was added through template switching, and the final cDNA carried a unique molecular identifier so that TCR cDNA molecules could be counted accurately. Specific primers in the conserved constant-segment region were used to synthesize first-strand cDNA for the TCR alpha and beta chains. To control for contamination, each cDNA library was double barcoded with a SMART-Mk sample barcode plus Illumina barcodes. TruSeq adapter sequences, together with Illumina sample barcodes, were added in two successive PCR steps. TCR alpha and beta cDNA libraries were sequenced on the Illumina HiSeq platform with custom primers. On the authors' methods: MiGEC processed the raw reads to extract unique molecular identifiers, while MiXCR was used to determine the CDR3 positions. Recombination models were inferred per individual with the repgenHMM and IGoR tools using an EM algorithm. Shared clonotypes were analyzed with the tcR package in R, and sharing was normalized by the product of cloneset sizes. To study raw recombination without the effects of thymic and clonal selection, out-of-frame nonproductive sequences were analyzed. The raw public data were reprocessed by TCRdb itself: fastp quality trimming at Q25, MiXCR clonotype calling, in-frame beta chains only. When rows share a CDR3 protein, they turn into one entry using the most common DNA and genes. TCRdb, not the original authors, processed these V and J calls. Counted in this sample were 700,000 or so distinct CDR3 sequences; 21% of them appeared once. The ten top clones hold roughly 4.3% of the sample.

Summary of the overall study and its limitations: Fewer insertions were carried by abundant cord blood beta clonotypes, a similar but weaker trend appeared in young adult naive repertoires, and no such trend appeared in memory repertoires. Because the same donors could not be followed over many years, conclusions were based on cross-sectional statistical analysis. Invariant T cells such as MAIT and iNKT could partly confound zero-insertion analyses, although diverse VJ usage argued against such confounding for most clonotypes. Compared with coincidental sharing between unrelated individuals, out-of-frame TCR alpha sequences shared between twins showed an excess of sequences with low generation probability. In beta out-of-frame sequences, excess twin sharing was weaker, because having fewer shared sequences lowered the signal-to-noise ratio. Recombination models systematically underestimated out-of-frame TCR alpha sharing in monozygotic twins but agreed with sharing between unrelated individuals.

V loses 10 bases of germline sequence and J loses 3 bases, and the interval between the two ends is 28 bases. The germline V gene (reference sequence) specifies MNHEY as CDR1 and SMNVEV as CDR2. CDR3 length: 17 amino acids, cysteine to phenylalanine. Left in the record is the CDR3 DNA by itself, 51 bases read in frame from the first base. All donors were healthy Caucasians. Three pairs of female monozygotic twins, all aged roughly 18 to 29 years, made up the twin cohort. The RNA used for TCR libraries was isolated from peripheral blood mononuclear cells. These records were also assigned to another study, of T cells expressing NK-cell markers. The second publication reports: About eight donors provided sorted CD3+CD56+NKG2C+, CD3+CD56+NKG2C- and CD3+CD56-NKG2C+ T-cell subsets, whose TCR beta-chain repertoires were profiled. Of the eight sequenced donors, seven were found to be HCMV-seropositive and one was found to be HCMV-seronegative. In several experiments an anti-gammadeltaTCR antibody was added to restrict sorting to alphabetaTCR-expressing T cells. In six or seven donors, the dominant CD3+CD56+NKG2C+ clonotypes ranked among the top 10 CD8+ clonotypes, making up 1.0-7.0% of CD8+ T cells. Those dominant clonotypes were again the most abundant among CD3+CD56-NKG2C+ cells in a handful of donors, at roughly 25-60.1%. Whether the expanded NKG2C-expressing T cell clones were specific for HCMV antigens remained unclear. The eight sequenced donors were randomly selected healthy volunteers, three men and five women. A commercial ELISA kit detecting HCMV-specific IgG in serum was used to determine HCMV serostatus. For roughly six donors, bulk peripheral blood T-cell repertoires were additionally sequenced from unsorted PBMC. Reads were demultiplexed and grouped by UMI with MIGEC, and clonotypes were assembled and quantified with MiTCR. To exclude erroneous sequences, only TCR cDNA sequences supported by at least two reads were retained. The tcR package was used for downstream repertoire analysis, and clonotypes were matched between fractions using CDR3 nucleotide sequence together with V segment. VDJmatch was used to annotate antigen specificity against VDJdb, with one amino acid substitution allowed in CDR3.

The TCR comes from a woman under 30 in good health. The V gene is TRBV27 and the J gene is TRBJ2-7; TRBD1 might be the D gene, on 6 matching bases. Sequencing was done on a sample of PBMCs. The CDR3 here reads CATGNRGQTRGYYEQYF. The base sequence is TGTGCCACCGGAAACCGCGGACAGACCAGGGGTTACTACGAGCAGTACTTC.